This TCR beta chain came from a study of post-analysis software for immune sequencing data. Study background: Relapsing-remitting, secondary progressive and progressive-relapsing multiple sclerosis were all included among the disease courses.

Overall study results and limits: In patients, five or six TRBV segments were more frequent than in controls, with TRBV5-6, TRBV5-1 and TRBV20-1 among them. People with multiple sclerosis had a significantly lower normalized Chao1 diversity than controls did. F measure clustering grouped samples strongly by preparation batch.

Prepared TCR beta cDNA libraries contained unique molecular identifiers. MiXCR was run by TCRdb on the PCR reads, yielding one entry per CDR3 protein. The sample consists of about 200,000 distinct CDR3 sequences, about 30% of them appearing once. Germline CDR1 reads MNHNY; CDR2 reads SVGAGI (reference sequence). V was clipped by 2 bases and J by 0 bases, with 15 bases between them. The CDR3 extends over 17 amino acids. The table lists this clonotype with a few counts. Its antigen is currently unknown. Source material: blood. This chain connects TRBV6-6 to TRBJ2-3; D unclear. The receptor's source is a girl aged 2 to 17 with multiple sclerosis. The CDR3 nucleotides read TGTGCCAGCAGTTACGGCGTGGTGTCGGTGAGCACAGATACGCAGTATTTT. Translation: CASSYGVVSVSTDTQYF.